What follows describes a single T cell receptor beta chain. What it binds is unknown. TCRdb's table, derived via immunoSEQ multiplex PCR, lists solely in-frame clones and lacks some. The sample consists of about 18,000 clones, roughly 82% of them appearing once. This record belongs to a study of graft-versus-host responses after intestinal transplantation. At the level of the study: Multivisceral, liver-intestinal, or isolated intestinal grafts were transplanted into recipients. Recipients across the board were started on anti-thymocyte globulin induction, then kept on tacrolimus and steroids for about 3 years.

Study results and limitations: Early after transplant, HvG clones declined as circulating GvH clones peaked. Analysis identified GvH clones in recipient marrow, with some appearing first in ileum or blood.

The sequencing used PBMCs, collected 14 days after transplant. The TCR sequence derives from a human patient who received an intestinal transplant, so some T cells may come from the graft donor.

Here the CDR3 DNA reads TGTGCCAGCAGCTTAGCAGGGGGCTATGGCTACACCTTC. Protein sequence: CASSLAGGYGYTF. The chain combines TRBV11-2 with TRBJ1-2; 7 bases fit TRBD1. The CDR3 runs to 13 residues. After removal of 1 base from V and 4 bases from J, the junction contained 0 bases not matched to a gene. Germline V gene data show CDR1 as SGHAT and CDR2 as FQNNGV.